The clone carrying this T cell receptor beta chain was observed once. The antigen is unknown. The CDR3 has 14 amino acids. Germline CDR1 reads SGHAT; CDR2 reads FQNNGV. V lost 5 bases, J lost 4 bases, and 5 bases stayed unmatched. This record belongs to a study of T cell responses to AZD1222 COVID-19 vaccine. General study points: Researchers took repertoire samples only after the peak T cell response had come. Clonal diversity may have been underestimated, and the donors were mostly white British, with more females than males.

The method was immunoSEQ multiplex PCR; TCRdb's version includes in-frame clones alone and lacks a portion of them. The table lists over 150,000 clones, approximately 86% of them singletons, with 2.6% in the top ten. This chain links TRBV11-2 with TRBJ2-5; TRBD2 aligns across 9 bases. This TCR came from an adult in good health. The starting material was peripheral blood, obtained on day 0 of AZD1222 vaccination. This CDR3 reads CASSLRTSVETQYF. CDR3 DNA: TGTGCCAGCAGCCTCCGGACTAGCGTAGAGACCCAGTACTTC. The complete variable domain, with remaining parts taken from reference TRBV11-2 and TRBJ2-5, reads EAGVAQSPRYKIIEKRQSVAFWCNPISGHATLYWYQQILGQGPKLLIQFQNNGVVDDSQLPKDRFSAERLKGVDSTLKIQPAKLEDSAVYLCASSLRTSVETQYFGPGTRLLVL.